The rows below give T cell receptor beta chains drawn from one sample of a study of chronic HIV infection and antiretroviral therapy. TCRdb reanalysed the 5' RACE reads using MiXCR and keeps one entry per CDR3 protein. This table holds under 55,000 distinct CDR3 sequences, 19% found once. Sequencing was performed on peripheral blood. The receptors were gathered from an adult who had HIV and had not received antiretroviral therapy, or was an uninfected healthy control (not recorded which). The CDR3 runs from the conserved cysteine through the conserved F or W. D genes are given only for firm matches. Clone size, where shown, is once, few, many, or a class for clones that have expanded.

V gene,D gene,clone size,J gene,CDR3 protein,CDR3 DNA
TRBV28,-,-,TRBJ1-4,CASSPPGPPTEKLFF,TGTGCCAGCAGTCCGCCGGGACCCCCTACCGAAAAACTGTTTTTT
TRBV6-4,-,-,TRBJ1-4,CASSESWGTNEKLFF,TGTGCCAGCAGTGAATCTTGGGGAACTAATGAAAAACTGTTTTTT
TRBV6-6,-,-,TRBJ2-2,CASSYSRAGELFF,TGTGCCAGCAGTTACTCCAGAGCCGGGGAGCTGTTTTTT
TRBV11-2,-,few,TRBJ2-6,CASSPRVSGANVLTF,TGTGCCAGCAGCCCCAGGGTTTCTGGGGCCAACGTCCTGACTTTC
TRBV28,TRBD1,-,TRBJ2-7,CASNRDRGTYEQYF,TGTGCCAGCAACCGGGACAGGGGCACCTACGAGCAGTACTTC
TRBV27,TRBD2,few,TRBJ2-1,CASSFRSGGRAGDEQFF,TGTGCCAGCAGTTTCAGGTCAGGCGGGAGGGCCGGGGATGAGCAGTTCTTC
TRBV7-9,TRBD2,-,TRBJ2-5,CASSPRTTSAQETQYF,TGTGCCAGCAGCCCCCGGACGACTAGCGCTCAAGAGACCCAGTACTTC
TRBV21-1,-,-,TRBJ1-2,CASSKAGGGYTF,TGTGCCAGCAGCAAAGCTGGGGGAGGCTACACCTTC
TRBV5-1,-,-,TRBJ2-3,CASSLTPDTQYF,TGCGCCAGCAGCTTGACCCCTGATACGCAGTATTTT
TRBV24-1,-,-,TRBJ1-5,CATSDSGEPSNQPQHF,TGTGCCACCAGTGATTCAGGAGAACCTAGCAATCAGCCCCAGCATTTT
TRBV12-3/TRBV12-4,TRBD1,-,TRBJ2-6,CASSPTRQGAPGANVLTF,TGTGCCAGCAGCCCGACTCGACAGGGGGCCCCTGGGGCCAACGTCCTGACTTTC
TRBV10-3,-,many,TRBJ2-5,CAIAVHQETQYF,TGTGCCATCGCGGTACACCAAGAGACCCAGTACTTC
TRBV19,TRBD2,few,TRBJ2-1,CASSIGGTSDPISYNEQFF,TGTGCCAGTAGTATAGGTGGGACTAGCGATCCTATCTCCTACAATGAGCAGTTCTTC
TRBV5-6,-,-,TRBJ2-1,CASSFLDRLVATYNEQFF,TGTGCCAGCAGCTTCCTCGACAGGTTGGTGGCAACCTACAATGAGCAGTTCTTC
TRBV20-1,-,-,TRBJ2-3,CSAMTATDTQYF,TGCAGTGCTATGACAGCAACAGATACGCAGTATTTT
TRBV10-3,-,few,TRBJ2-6,CAISDLQRSGANVLTF,TGTGCCATCAGTGATTTGCAGCGCTCTGGGGCCAACGTCCTGACTTTC
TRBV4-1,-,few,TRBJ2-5,CASSQVAGMATQYF,TGCGCCAGCAGCCAAGTAGCCGGAATGGCGACCCAGTACTTC
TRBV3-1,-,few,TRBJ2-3,CASSQGRTMSTDTQYF,TGTGCCAGCAGCCAAGGAAGGACTATGAGCACAGATACGCAGTATTTT
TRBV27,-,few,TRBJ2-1,CASSPRRQGSYNEQFF,TGTGCCAGCAGCCCCCGGCGTCAGGGCTCCTACAATGAGCAGTTCTTC
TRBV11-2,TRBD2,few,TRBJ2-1,CASSQGLAGYNEQFF,TGTGCCAGCAGCCAAGGACTAGCGGGGTACAATGAGCAGTTCTTC
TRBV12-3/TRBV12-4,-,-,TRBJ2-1,CASRETVGGFF,TGTGCCAGTCGAGAGACGGTTGGGGGGTTCTTC
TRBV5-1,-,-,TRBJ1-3,CASSLDGGTSGNTIYF,TGCGCCAGCAGCTTGGATGGGGGGACTTCTGGAAACACCATATATTTT
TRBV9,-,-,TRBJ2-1,CASSVVDNNEQFF,TGTGCCAGCAGCGTAGTAGACAACAATGAGCAGTTCTTC
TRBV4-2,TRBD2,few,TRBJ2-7,CASSHITGGGAYEQYF,TGTGCCAGCAGCCATATAACGGGAGGGGGGGCCTACGAGCAGTACTTC
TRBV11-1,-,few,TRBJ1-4,CASSSILATNEKLFF,TGTGCCAGCAGCTCCATACTAGCAACTAATGAAAAACTGTTTTTT
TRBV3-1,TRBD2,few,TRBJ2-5,CASSRTSGRMGETQYF,TGTGCCAGCAGCCGGACTAGCGGGAGAATGGGAGAGACCCAGTACTTC
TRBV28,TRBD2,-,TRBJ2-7,CASSSPGTTSYEQYF,TGTGCCAGCTCCTCTCCCGGGACTACTTCCTACGAGCAGTACTTC
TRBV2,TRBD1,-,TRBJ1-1,CASRQGRGAEAFF,TGTGCCAGCCGACAGGGGAGGGGGGCTGAAGCTTTCTTT
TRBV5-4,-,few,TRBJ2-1,CASSSWPPPTAFHNEQFF,TGTGCCAGCAGCTCCTGGCCCCCACCGACTGCCTTCCACAATGAGCAGTTCTTC
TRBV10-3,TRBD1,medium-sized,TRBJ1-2,CAIRSQDRGYGYTF,TGTGCCATCAGGAGCCAGGACAGGGGGTACGGCTACACCTTC
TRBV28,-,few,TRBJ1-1,CASSPGQSDEAFF,TGTGCCAGCAGCCCGGGACAATCAGATGAAGCTTTCTTT
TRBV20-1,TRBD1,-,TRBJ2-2,CSAINRGTGTGELFF,TGCAGTGCCATAAACAGGGGGACGGGCACCGGGGAGCTGTTTTTT